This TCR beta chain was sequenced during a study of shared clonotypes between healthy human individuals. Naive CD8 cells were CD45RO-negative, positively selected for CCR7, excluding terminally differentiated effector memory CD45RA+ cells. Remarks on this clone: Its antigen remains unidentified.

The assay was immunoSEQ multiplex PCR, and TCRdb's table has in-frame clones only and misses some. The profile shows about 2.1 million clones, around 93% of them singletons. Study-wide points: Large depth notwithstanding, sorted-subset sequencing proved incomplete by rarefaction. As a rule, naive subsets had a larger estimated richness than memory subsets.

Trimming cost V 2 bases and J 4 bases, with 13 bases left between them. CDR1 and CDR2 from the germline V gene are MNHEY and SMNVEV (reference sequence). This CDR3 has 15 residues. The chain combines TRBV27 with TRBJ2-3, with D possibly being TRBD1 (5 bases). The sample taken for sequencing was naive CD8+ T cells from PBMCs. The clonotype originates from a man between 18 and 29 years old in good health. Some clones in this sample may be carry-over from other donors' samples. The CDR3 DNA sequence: TGTGCCAGCAGTTTAAGACAGCTAGGGGCAGATACGCAGTATTTT. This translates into CASSLRQLGADTQYF.